This is a list of T cell receptor beta chains from one sample in a study of human T cells and chemical hapten exposure. TCRdb re-derived calls from the 5' RACE reads in MiXCR, one entry per CDR3 protein. This table holds about 120,000 distinct CDR3 sequences, approximately 20% found once. These receptors were collected from a human donor in good health. The CDR3 runs from the conserved cysteine through the conserved F or W. A D gene is named only where the DNA matches it firmly. The size field is filled for only some rows; it gives once, few, many or a size class.

size,J,D,V,CDR3,DNA
few,TRBJ2-1,NA,TRBV5-4,CASSSENSRSYNEQFF,TGTGCCAGCAGCTCGGAAAACTCCAGGTCGTACAATGAGCAGTTCTTC
few,TRBJ2-5,NA,TRBV2,CASIDGKETQYF,TGTGCCAGCATCGACGGGAAAGAGACCCAGTACTTC
NA,TRBJ2-3,TRBD2,TRBV5-5,CASSILAGASTDTQYF,TGTGCCAGCAGCATCCTAGCGGGAGCTAGTACAGATACGCAGTATTTT
NA,TRBJ2-7,NA,TRBV5-1,CASSPGGTHYEQYF,TGCGCCAGCAGCCCGGGGGGCACCCATTACGAGCAGTACTTC
few,TRBJ2-1,TRBD2,TRBV3-1,CASSPLAGGLAGNEQFF,TGTGCCAGCAGCCCCCTAGCGGGAGGGCTCGCGGGGAATGAGCAGTTCTTC
NA,TRBJ2-6,NA,TRBV15,CATSSPRASGANVLTF,TGTGCCACCAGCAGCCCCAGGGCCTCTGGGGCCAACGTCCTGACTTTC
NA,TRBJ2-1,NA,TRBV29-1,CSVDTAGRYNEQFF,TGCAGCGTTGATACGGCGGGCCGTTACAATGAGCAGTTCTTC
NA,TRBJ2-3,TRBD1,TRBV29-1,CSVSLGTASTDTQYF,TGCAGCGTTTCCCTGGGGACAGCCAGCACAGATACGCAGTATTTT
few,TRBJ2-7,NA,TRBV7-9,CASSEQGPGKQYF,TGTGCCAGCAGTGAGCAGGGCCCGGGGAAGCAGTACTTC
few,TRBJ2-7,TRBD1,TRBV20-1,CSAMWGQANYEQYF,TGCAGTGCTATGTGGGGACAGGCGAACTACGAGCAGTACTTC
few,TRBJ2-7,TRBD2,TRBV3-1,CASSSLAGVYEQYF,TGTGCCAGCAGCTCACTAGCGGGAGTTTACGAGCAGTACTTC
few,TRBJ2-5,NA,TRBV10-1,CASSESGGGQETQYF,TGCGCCAGCAGTGAGTCGGGGGGCGGGCAAGAGACCCAGTACTTC
NA,TRBJ1-2,NA,TRBV6-5,CASSFGQTNYGYTF,TGTGCCAGCAGTTTCGGACAGACGAACTATGGCTACACCTTC
NA,TRBJ1-5,NA,TRBV5-1,CASSSDTGSQPQHF,TGCGCCAGCAGCTCGGACACAGGGTCCCAGCCCCAGCATTTT
many,TRBJ1-2,TRBD1,TRBV29-1,CSAARDRDPNGYTF,TGCAGCGCTGCTCGGGACAGGGATCCCAATGGCTACACCTTC
NA,TRBJ2-1,NA,TRBV14,CASSPVPTYNEQFF,TGTGCCAGCAGCCCCGTACCAACCTACAATGAGCAGTTCTTC
NA,TRBJ1-1,TRBD1,TRBV10-3,CAISESRQGNTEAFF,TGTGCCATCAGTGAGTCGAGACAGGGTAACACTGAAGCTTTCTTT
few,TRBJ2-1,TRBD2,TRBV6-5,CASSSPASGREFYNEQFF,TGTGCCAGCAGTTCCCCGGCTAGCGGGAGAGAATTTTACAATGAGCAGTTCTTC
NA,TRBJ1-1,TRBD1,TRBV10-2,CASSGGRDRWAFF,TGCGCCAGCAGTGGGGGCCGGGACAGATGGGCTTTCTTT
few,TRBJ1-5,TRBD1,TRBV29-1,CSVEGGQGQPQHF,TGCAGCGTTGAAGGGGGACAGGGCCAGCCCCAGCATTTT
NA,TRBJ2-3,TRBD2,TRBV7-9,CASSWTSADTQYF,TGTGCCAGCAGCTGGACTAGCGCGGATACGCAGTATTTT
few,TRBJ2-7,NA,TRBV3-1,CASSLTGTGSYEQYF,TGTGCCAGCAGCCTAACCGGGACTGGCTCCTACGAGCAGTACTTC
few,TRBJ2-5,TRBD1,TRBV29-1,CSAVQGSGKTQYF,TGCAGCGCCGTACAGGGGAGTGGAAAGACCCAGTACTTC